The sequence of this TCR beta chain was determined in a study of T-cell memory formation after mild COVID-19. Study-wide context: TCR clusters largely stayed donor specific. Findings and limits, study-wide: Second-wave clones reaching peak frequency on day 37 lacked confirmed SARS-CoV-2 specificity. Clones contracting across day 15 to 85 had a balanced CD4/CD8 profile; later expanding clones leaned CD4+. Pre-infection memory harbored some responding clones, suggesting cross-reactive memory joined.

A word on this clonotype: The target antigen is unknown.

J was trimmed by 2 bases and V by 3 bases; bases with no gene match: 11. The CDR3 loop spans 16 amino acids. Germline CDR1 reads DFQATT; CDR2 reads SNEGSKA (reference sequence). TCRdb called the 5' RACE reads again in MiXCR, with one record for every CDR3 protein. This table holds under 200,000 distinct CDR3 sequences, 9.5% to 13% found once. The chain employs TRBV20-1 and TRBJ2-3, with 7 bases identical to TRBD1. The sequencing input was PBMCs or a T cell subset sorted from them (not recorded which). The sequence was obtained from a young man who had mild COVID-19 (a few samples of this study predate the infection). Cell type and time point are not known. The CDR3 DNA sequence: TGCAGTGCTAGGTCCCCTGAGGGGGCCCACACAGATACGCAGTATTTT. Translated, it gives CSARSPEGAHTDTQYF.